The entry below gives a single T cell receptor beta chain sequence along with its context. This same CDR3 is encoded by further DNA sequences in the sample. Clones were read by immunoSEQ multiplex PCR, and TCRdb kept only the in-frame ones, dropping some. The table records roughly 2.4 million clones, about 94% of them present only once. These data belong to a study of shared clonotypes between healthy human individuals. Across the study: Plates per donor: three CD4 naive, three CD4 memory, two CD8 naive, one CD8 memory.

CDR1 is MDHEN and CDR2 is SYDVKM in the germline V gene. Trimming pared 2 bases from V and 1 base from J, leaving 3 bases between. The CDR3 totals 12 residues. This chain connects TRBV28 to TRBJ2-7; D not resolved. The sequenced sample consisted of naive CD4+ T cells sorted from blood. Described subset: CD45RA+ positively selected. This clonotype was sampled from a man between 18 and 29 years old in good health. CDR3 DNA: TGTGCCAGCAGTTTAGGATCCTACGAGCAGTACTTC. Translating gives CASSLGSYEQYF. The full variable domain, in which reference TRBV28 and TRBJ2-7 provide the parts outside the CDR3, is DVKVTQSSRYLVKRTGEKVFLECVQDMDHENMFWYRQDPGLGLRLIYFSYDVKMKEKGDIPEGYSVSREKKERFSLILESASTNQTSMYLCASSLGSYEQYFGPGTRLTVT.